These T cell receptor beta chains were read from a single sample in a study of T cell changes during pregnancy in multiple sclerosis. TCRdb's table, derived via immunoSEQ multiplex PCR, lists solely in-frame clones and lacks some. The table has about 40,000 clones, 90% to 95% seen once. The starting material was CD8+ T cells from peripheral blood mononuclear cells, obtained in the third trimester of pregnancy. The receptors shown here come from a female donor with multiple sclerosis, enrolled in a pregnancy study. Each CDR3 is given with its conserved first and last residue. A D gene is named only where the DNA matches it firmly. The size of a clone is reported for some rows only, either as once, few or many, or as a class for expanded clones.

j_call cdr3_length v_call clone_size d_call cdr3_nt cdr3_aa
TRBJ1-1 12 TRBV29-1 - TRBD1 TGCAGCGTCGCAACAGGGGGCACTGAAGCTTTCTTT CSVATGGTEAFF
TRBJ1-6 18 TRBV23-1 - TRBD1 TGCGCCAGCAGTCAATCCGGGACAGATGGACTTATGGATTCACCCCTCCACTTT CASSQSGTDGLMDSPLHF
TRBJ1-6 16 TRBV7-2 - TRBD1 TGTGCCAGCAGTCACAAACAGACAGGGGGCGGTTCACCCCTCCACTTT CASSHKQTGGGSPLHF
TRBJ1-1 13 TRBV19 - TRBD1 TGTGCCAGTAGTTATCAGGGGGTCACTGAAGCTTTCTTT CASSYQGVTEAFF
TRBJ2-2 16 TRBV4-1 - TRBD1 TGCGCCAGCAGCCAAGATCTCGCAGGGGGCATCGGGGAGCTGTTTTTT CASSQDLAGGIGELFF
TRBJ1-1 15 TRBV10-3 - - TGTGCCATCAGTGAGACCGGGGATATGAACACTGAAGCTTTCTTT CAISETGDMNTEAFF
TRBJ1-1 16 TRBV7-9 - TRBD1 TGTGCCAGCAGCTTAGCGGGGACAGGGTTAACCACTGAAGCTTTCTTT CASSLAGTGLTTEAFF
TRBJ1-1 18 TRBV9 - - TGTGCCAGCAGCGTGGCGGGCGGTAGTAGGGATATGAACACTGAAGCTTTCTTT CASSVAGGSRDMNTEAFF
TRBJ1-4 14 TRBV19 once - TGTGCCAGTAGGAGTTTTGGGGGCCCGGTGGAACTGTTTTTT CASRSFGGPVELFF
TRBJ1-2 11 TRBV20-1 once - TGCAGTGCTCCAACACGTTATGGCTACACCTTC CSAPTRYGYTF
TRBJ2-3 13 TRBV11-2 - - TGTGCCAGCAGCTTAGGCCAGGGAGATACGCAGTATTTT CASSLGQGDTQYF
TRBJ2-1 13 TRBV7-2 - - TGTGCCAGCTCTACCAGGTACTACAATGAGCAGTTCTTC CASSTRYYNEQFF
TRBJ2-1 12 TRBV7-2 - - TGTGCCAGCAGCTGGGACACCTCTGAGCAGTTCTTC CASSWDTSEQFF
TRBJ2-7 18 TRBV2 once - TGTGCCAGCAGTGCCCCTCCGTCCAGTCACCCGGGGGTTTACGAGCAGTACTTC CASSAPPSSHPGVYEQYF
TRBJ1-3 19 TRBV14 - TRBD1 TGTGCCAGCAGCGCTTTACAGGGGAGGTCTGGTTACTCTGGAAACACCATATATTTT CASSALQGRSGYSGNTIYF
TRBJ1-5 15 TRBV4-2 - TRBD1 TGTGCCAGCAGCCCCGACAGGGGGCTAGGGCAGCCCCAGCATTTT CASSPDRGLGQPQHF
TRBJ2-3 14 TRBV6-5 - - TGTGCCAGCAGTTTTACCAACGTAGCCGATACGCAGTATTTT CASSFTNVADTQYF
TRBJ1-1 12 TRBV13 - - TGTGCCAGCAGCTGGGGGGGGACTGAAGCTTTCTTT CASSWGGTEAFF
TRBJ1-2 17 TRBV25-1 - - TGTGCCAGCAGTGAATATAGACAGGTTCTCGGGGAGTATGGCTACACCTTC CASSEYRQVLGEYGYTF
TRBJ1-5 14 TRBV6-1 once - TGTGCCAGCAGTGAGTGGGCAGGATATCAGCCCCAGCATTTT CASSEWAGYQPQHF
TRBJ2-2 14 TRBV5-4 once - TGTGCCAGCAGCTTGGTACAGGGTCCCGGGGAGCTGTTTTTT CASSLVQGPGELFF
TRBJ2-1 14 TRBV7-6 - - TGTGCCAGCAGCTCCGGGTTCCAGTACAATGAGCAGTTCTTC CASSSGFQYNEQFF
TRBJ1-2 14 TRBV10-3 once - TGTGCCATCACCGAAGGGGGTTCGAACTATGGCTACACCTTC CAITEGGSNYGYTF
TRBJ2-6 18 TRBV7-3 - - TGTGCCAGCAGCCCCGTCCTGTCGGGGGTATCTGGGGCCAACGTCCTGACTTTC CASSPVLSGVSGANVLTF
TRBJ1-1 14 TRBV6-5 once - TGTGCCAGCTGTCCTCTTGAGGGGAACACTGAAGCTTTCTTT CASCPLEGNTEAFF